Listed here are 26 T cell receptor beta chains from one sample, sequenced in a study of regulatory T cells in long-lasting Graves disease (dated by TCRdb to the early 2020s). This specimen's time point label, per the study, means: newly diagnosed GD, antithyroid drugs for less than 3 months. For both TCR sequencing and RNA sequencing, RNA was extracted from PBMCs in TRIzol. The library was produced with multiplex PCR. The instrument was an Illumina HiSeq 4000. iRepertoire HTBI primers and Arm-PCR amplification of CDR3 regions were used to construct TCR beta libraries. TCRdb reworked the public reads: Q25 trimming with fastp, MiXCR clone assembly, productive beta chains retained. Every entry covers one CDR3 protein and lists the most common genes and DNA from its rows. The sample table records under 300,000 distinct CDR3 sequences; approximately 16% of these occur just once. Over 20% of the sample comes from the top ten.

Material: peripheral blood mononuclear cells (PBMCs), obtained at new diagnosis, from a patient treated with antithyroid drugs. The receptors come from a female donor with Graves disease.

The V gene is TRBV12-3 or TRBV12-4, the J gene TRBJ2-7, with 11 bases lining up with TRBD1. The CDR3 has 15 amino acids. Trimming removed 4 bases from V and 6 bases from J; junction bases left unmatched: 8. As DNA, the CDR3 is TGTGCCAGCAGTTCCTCAGGGACAGGGGGTATCGAGCAGTACTTC. This gives the protein CASSSSGTGGIEQYF.

On this clonotype itself: A single base is all that separates this from a far larger clone, so a read error is likely. The chain has TRBV7-3 and TRBJ2-7, with 11 bases fitting TRBD2. The tail of the sequence fits TRBJ2-1 better, so the J call may be wrong. The V gene's germline CDR1 is SGHTA and CDR2 FQGTGA. The CDR3 length is 16 residues. The CDR3 bases are TGTACCAGCAGCCTCCAACTAGCGGGAGCGGGGAATGAGCAGTTCTTC. It encodes CTSSLQLAGAGNEQFF.

Many counts were recorded for this clonotype. The V call is TRBV19, the J call TRBJ2-1; D gene unclear. The CDR3 extends over 13 amino acids. With 1 base removed from V and 5 bases from J, the gap between germline ends came to 6 bases. The V gene's germline CDR1 is LNHDA and CDR2 SQIVND (reference sequence). CDR3 residues: CASSIGPDNEQFF. The CDR3 DNA reads as TGTGCCAGTAGTATAGGCCCGGACAATGAGCAGTTCTTC.

CDR3 protein: CASSPGLNSAIEGETQYF. For the CDR3, the DNA is TGTGCCAGCTCACCAGGGCTGAATAGCGCAATAGAAGGAGAGACCCAGTACTTC. The chain carries TRBV18 and TRBJ2-1; D is perhaps TRBD2 (5 bases). The end of the DNA is better explained by TRBJ2-5, so the J call may be wrong. The CDR3 has 18 residues. Germline CDR1 is KGHSH and CDR2 is LQKENI.

The chain recombines TRBV24-1 with TRBJ2-1; no clear D gene. The end of the DNA is better explained by TRBJ2-5, so the J call may be wrong. The CDR3 has 14 residues. CDR1 is KGHDR, CDR2 SFDVKD, per germline. The CDR3 sequence is CATSADGPKETQYF. The CDR3 DNA reads TGTGCCACCAGCGCGGACGGTCCCAAGGAGACCCAGTACTTC.

This clonotype was seen many times. The chain joins TRBV5-1 to TRBJ2-7, with 9 nucleotides matching TRBD2. Germline V CDR1 and CDR2: SGHRS, YFSETQ. J was trimmed by 0 bases and V by 0 bases; bases with no gene match: 7. This CDR3 comprises 17 residues. The CDR3 nucleotides are TGCGCCAGCAGCTTGGGTAGCGGGAGCTGGGTCTCCTACGAGCAGTACTTC. It is translated as CASSLGSGSWVSYEQYF.

This clonotype was detected many times. V usage is TRBV30 and J usage is TRBJ2-2; the D gene is possibly TRBD1 (5 bases). This CDR3 contains 14 residues. Trimming stripped 5 bases from V and 2 bases from J, with 12 bases between. CDR1 and CDR2 from the germline V gene are GTSNPN and SVGIG (reference sequence). In DNA form, the CDR3 reads TGTGCCTGGTCAGGGATCTCTAACACCGGGGAGCTGTTTTTT. Translated, it gives CAWSGISNTGELFF.

Comment on this clonotype: A read error likely explains this, since a far larger clone differs by one base. The rearrangement joins TRBV6-2 or TRBV6-3 to TRBJ2-1; the D is unclear. The CDR3 covers 11 residues. Trimming stripped 2 bases from V and 13 bases from J, with 9 bases between. The germline CDR1 and CDR2 sequences are MNHEY and SVGEGT. CDR3 residues: CASSYDEAQFF. CDR3 nucleotide sequence: TGTGCCAGCAGTTACGACGAGGCCCAGTTCTTC.

The table lists this clonotype with a few counts. The chain couples TRBV7-9 to TRBJ1-1; perhaps TRBD1 as D (6 bases). CDR3 length: 15 amino acids. V shed 0 bases and J shed 8 bases, with 16 bases lying between them. The V gene's germline CDR1 is SEHNR and CDR2 FQNEAQ (reference sequence). This CDR3 reads CASSLALIKGEEAFF. The DNA of the CDR3 is TGTGCCAGCAGCTTAGCGCTCATCAAGGGGGAGGAAGCTTTCTTT.

The chain joins TRBV6-2 or TRBV6-3 to TRBJ2-7, with 11 bases identical to TRBD2. Trimming removed 7 bases from V and 0 bases from J; junction bases left unmatched: 5. This CDR3 has 15 amino acids. Germline CDR1 and CDR2: MNHEY and SVGEGT. The CDR3 spells CASKRLAGHSYEQYF. CDR3 DNA: TGTGCCAGCAAAAGACTAGCGGGACACTCCTACGAGCAGTACTTC.

This clonotype was observed at least ten times. The chain combines TRBV18 with TRBJ1-5; D gene unclear. Germline V gives CDR1 KGHSH, CDR2 LQKENI. V lost 4 bases and J lost 7, with 11 bases in between. The CDR3 contains 13 residues. The CDR3 DNA follows: TGTGCCAGCTCACTACAAGAAGGCCAGCCCCAGCATTTT. It encodes CASSLQEGQPQHF.

This clonotype has only a few counts. It may be a read error: a sequence one base away is much more abundant. The V and J genes are TRBV30 and TRBJ1-5, with D possibly being TRBD1 (5 bases). Germline-derived CDR1 and CDR2 are GTSNPN and SVGIG (reference sequence). The CDR3 spans 13 residues. V dropped 7 bases and J dropped 1 base, with 11 bases sitting between them. The CDR3 region is CAYRQTSNQPQHF. The CDR3 DNA follows: TGTGCCTACCGACAGACCAGCAATCAGCCCCAGCATTTT.

The genes are TRBV28 and TRBJ1-1; tentative D call: TRBD1 (6 bases). The CDR3 sequence is 14 residues long. Trimming pared 5 bases from V and 0 bases from J, leaving 10 bases between. The germline gives CDR1 MDHEN, CDR2 SYDVKM. The CDR3 sequence is CASSEQGMNTEAFF. In DNA form, the CDR3 reads TGTGCCAGCAGTGAACAGGGCATGAACACTGAAGCTTTCTTT. Full variable domain (rest looked up from reference TRBV28 and TRBJ1-1): DVKVTQSSRYLVKRTGEKVFLECVQDMDHENMFWYRQDPGLGLRLIYFSYDVKMKEKGDIPEGYSVSREKKERFSLILESASTNQTSMYLCASSEQGMNTEAFFGQGTRLTVV.

The chain joins TRBV6-1 to TRBJ2-4; possibly TRBD2 for D (5 bases). CDR1 is MNHNS and CDR2 is SASEGT in the germline V gene. The CDR3 is 15 residues long. Trimming removed 7 bases from V and 0 bases from J, with 13 bases in between. The CDR3 nucleotides read TGTGCCAGCACCGGGGTTCAGCTAGCCAAAAACATTCAGTACTTC. Translation: CASTGVQLAKNIQYF.

This clonotype has only a few counts. The rearrangement links TRBV10-2 to TRBJ2-7, with D perhaps assigned TRBD1 or TRBD2 (5 bases each). V was cut by 7 bases and J by 3 bases, with 13 bases left in between. The CDR3 extends over 13 amino acids. Per the germline V gene, CDR1 is WSHSY and CDR2 is SAAADI. The CDR3 sequence is CASIGTGLYEQYF. DNA of the CDR3: TGCGCCAGCATAGGGACGGGGCTCTACGAGCAGTACTTC.

Many counts were recorded for this clonotype. V gene TRBV7-2 combines with J gene TRBJ2-7, with 7 bases fitting TRBD1. J lost 2 bases, V lost 2 bases, and 6 bases had no gene match. CDR1 and CDR2 (germline): SGHTA, FQGNSA. The CDR3 sequence is 15 residues long. DNA of the CDR3: TGTGCCAGCAGCTTAACAGGACAGGTGCCCTACGAGCAGTACTTC. Residues: CASSLTGQVPYEQYF.

This clonotype was found many times. The gene calls are TRBV11-2 and TRBJ1-2; 11 positions match TRBD1. Trimming took 5 bases from V and 6 from J; bases not matched to a gene: 2. This CDR3 region has 13 residues. The V gene's germline CDR1 is SGHAT and CDR2 FQNNGV. CDR3 coding DNA: TGTGCCAGCAGCCTGGACAGGGGGCATGGCTACACCTTC. Translating gives CASSLDRGHGYTF.

Concerning this clonotype: A much bigger clone sits one base away, suggesting this may be a read error. V is TRBV28 and J is TRBJ2-3; tentatively, D is TRBD1 (5 bases). Germline V lookup: CDR1 MDHEN, CDR2 SYDVKM. Between the trimmed V and J ends, which lost 9 bases and 5 bases, there was a span of 21 bases. The CDR3 loop spans 15 amino acids. The CDR3 reads CARSHEPTDIDTQYF. In nucleotides, the CDR3 is TGTGCCAGAAGCCACGAACCGACAGATATAGATACGCAGTATTTT.

This clonotype was observed at least ten times. The V and J genes are TRBV7-8 and TRBJ1-1; D is ambiguous. V gave up 6 bases and J gave up 10 bases, with 15 bases separating them. Germline CDR1 SGHVS, CDR2 FQNEAQ. There are 12 residues in the CDR3. CDR3 region: CASSRPGLRAFF. In DNA, the CDR3 is TGTGCCAGCAGTCGACCGGGCTTAAGAGCTTTCTTT. Full variable domain (missing parts from reference TRBV7-8 and TRBJ1-1): GAGVSQSPRYKVAKRGQDVALRCDPISGHVSLFWYQQALGQGPEFLTYFQNEAQLDKSGLPSDRFFAERPEGSVSTLKIQRTQQEDSAVYLCASSRPGLRAFFGQGTRLTVV.

This clonotype was found many times. The V gene is TRBV11-2, the J gene TRBJ1-2; a possible D gene is TRBD1 (5 bases). Germline CDR1 is SGHAT and CDR2 is FQNNGV. V dropped 4 bases and J dropped 7 bases, with 19 bases sitting between them. The CDR3 extends over 15 amino acids. The CDR3 region is CASSSNRRGSGGYTF. The CDR3 nucleotides read TGTGCCAGCAGCTCAAATCGGCGGGGCTCGGGTGGCTACACCTTC.

This clonotype showed up many times. The rearrangement uses TRBV7-3 and TRBJ2-1; TRBD2 matches at 12 bases. V lost 5 bases, J lost 9 bases, and 8 bases stayed unmatched. Germline CDR1 SGHTA, CDR2 FQGTGA. The CDR3 consists of 15 residues. CDR3: CASSASSGRASEQFF. DNA of the CDR3: TGTGCCAGCAGCGCCTCTAGCGGGAGGGCCAGTGAGCAGTTCTTC.

This clonotype appeared many times. V usage is TRBV20-1 and J usage is TRBJ2-3; TRBD2 agrees at 7 bases. Trimming cost V 5 bases and J 3 bases; bases outside gene matches: 8. The CDR3 runs to 14 residues. In germline, CDR1 is DFQATT, CDR2 SNEGSKA (reference sequence). CDR3 amino acids: CSAGRGAGTDTQYF. In DNA, the CDR3 is TGCAGTGCTGGCCGGGGAGCGGGAACAGATACGCAGTATTTT.

This clonotype showed up many times. This chain links TRBV2 with TRBJ2-1; 11 nucleotides match TRBD2. The CDR3 runs to 17 residues. In germline, CDR1 is SNHLY, CDR2 FYNNEI. The J segment lost 5 bases and the V segment lost 4 bases, leaving 10 bases of the junction unmatched. The CDR3 DNA reads as TGTGCCAGCAGTGCACCAACTAGCGGGAGTGGTAACAATGAGCAGTTCTTC. As protein: CASSAPTSGSGNNEQFF.

This clonotype has only a few counts. CDR3 sequence reads: CASIPMGGAYGYTF. DNA of the CDR3: TGTGCCAGCATCCCAATGGGGGGGGCTTATGGCTACACCTTC. The V and J genes are TRBV6-1 and TRBJ1-2; the D gene is possibly TRBD1 (6 bases). The CDR3 consists of 14 residues. Trimming stripped 7 bases from V and 5 bases from J, with 17 bases between. Germline V gene sequence: CDR1 MNHNS, CDR2 SASEGT.

This clonotype was picked up many times. The V gene is TRBV28, the J gene TRBJ1-1; D is ambiguous. Per germline, CDR1 MDHEN and CDR2 SYDVKM. The CDR3 runs 16 residues. With 5 bases removed from V and 2 bases from J, the gap between germline ends came to 18 bases. The CDR3 loop reads CASSPLPGHINTEAFF. CDR3 nucleotide sequence: TGTGCCAGCAGTCCCCTTCCCGGGCATATAAACACTGAAGCTTTCTTT. Combining the CDR3 with reference TRBV28 and TRBJ1-1 gives the whole variable domain DVKVTQSSRYLVKRTGEKVFLECVQDMDHENMFWYRQDPGLGLRLIYFSYDVKMKEKGDIPEGYSVSREKKERFSLILESASTNQTSMYLCASSPLPGHINTEAFFGQGTRLTVV.

The chain employs TRBV11-2 and TRBJ2-5; TRBD2 aligns across 7 bases. Germline-derived CDR1 and CDR2 are SGHAT and FQNNGV. With V trimmed by 6 bases and J by 7 bases, 14 bases remained unmatched. The CDR3 runs 15 residues. Here the CDR3 reads CASSASGIQAGTQYF. The CDR3 nucleotides read TGTGCCAGCAGTGCGAGCGGGATCCAGGCAGGGACCCAGTACTTC.